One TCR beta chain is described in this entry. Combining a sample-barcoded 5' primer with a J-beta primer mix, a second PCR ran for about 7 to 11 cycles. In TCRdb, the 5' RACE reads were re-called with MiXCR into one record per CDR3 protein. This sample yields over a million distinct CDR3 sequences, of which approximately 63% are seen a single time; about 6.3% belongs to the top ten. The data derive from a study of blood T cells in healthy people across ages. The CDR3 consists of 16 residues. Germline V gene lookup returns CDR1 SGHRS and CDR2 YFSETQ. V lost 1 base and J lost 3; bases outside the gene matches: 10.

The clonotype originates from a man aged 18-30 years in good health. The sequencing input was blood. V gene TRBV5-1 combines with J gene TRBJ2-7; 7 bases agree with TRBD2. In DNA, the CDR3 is TGCGCCAGCAGCTTGAGCCAAGCGGGACCTTTCTACGAGCAGTACTTC. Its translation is CASSLSQAGPFYEQYF.